This T cell receptor (beta chain) derives from a study of T cell changes during pregnancy in multiple sclerosis. The repertoire was sequenced with immunoSEQ multiplex PCR; TCRdb's copy has only in-frame clones and lacks some. The table records about 52,000 clones, almost 95% of them present only once. V gave up 5 bases and J gave up 3 bases, with 13 bases separating them. CDR3 length: 14 residues. CDR1 and CDR2 from the germline V gene are SEHNR and FQNEAQ (reference sequence). The sample in question was CD4+ T cells from peripheral blood mononuclear cells, obtained in the third trimester of pregnancy. The clonotype was recovered from a female donor with multiple sclerosis, enrolled in a pregnancy study. The chain is built from TRBV7-9 and TRBJ1-1; D uncertain. The CDR3 spells CASSEGWEDTEAFF. The CDR3 coding sequence is TGTGCCAGCAGCGAAGGTTGGGAGGACACTGAAGCTTTCTTT.